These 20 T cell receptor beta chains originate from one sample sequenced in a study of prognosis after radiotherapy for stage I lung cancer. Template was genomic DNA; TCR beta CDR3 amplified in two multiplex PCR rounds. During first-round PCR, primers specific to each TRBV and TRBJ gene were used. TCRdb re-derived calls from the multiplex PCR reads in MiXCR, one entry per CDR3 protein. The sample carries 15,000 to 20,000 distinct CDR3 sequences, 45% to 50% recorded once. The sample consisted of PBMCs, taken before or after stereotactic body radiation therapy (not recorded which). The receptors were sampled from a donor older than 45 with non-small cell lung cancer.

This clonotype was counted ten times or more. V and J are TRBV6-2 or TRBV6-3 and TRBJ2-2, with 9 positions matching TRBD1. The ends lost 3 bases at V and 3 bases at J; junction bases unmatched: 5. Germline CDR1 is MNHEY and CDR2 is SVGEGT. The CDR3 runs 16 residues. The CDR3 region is CASSYRTGEDTGELFF. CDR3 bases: TGTGCCAGCAGTTATAGGACAGGGGAGGACACCGGGGAGCTGTTTTTT.

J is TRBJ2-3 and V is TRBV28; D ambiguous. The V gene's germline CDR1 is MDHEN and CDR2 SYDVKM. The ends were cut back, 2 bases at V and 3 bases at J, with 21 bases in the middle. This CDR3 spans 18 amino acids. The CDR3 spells CASSLNPWHSGKTDTQYF. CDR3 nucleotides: TGTGCCAGCAGTTTAAACCCCTGGCACAGTGGTAAGACAGATACGCAGTATTTT.

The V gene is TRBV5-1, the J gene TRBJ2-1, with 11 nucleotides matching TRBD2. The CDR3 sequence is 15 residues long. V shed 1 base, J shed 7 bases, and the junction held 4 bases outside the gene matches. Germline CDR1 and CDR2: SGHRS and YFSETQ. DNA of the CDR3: TGCGCCAGCAGCTTGAAGACTAGCGGGAATAATGAGCAGTTCTTC. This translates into CASSLKTSGNNEQFF.

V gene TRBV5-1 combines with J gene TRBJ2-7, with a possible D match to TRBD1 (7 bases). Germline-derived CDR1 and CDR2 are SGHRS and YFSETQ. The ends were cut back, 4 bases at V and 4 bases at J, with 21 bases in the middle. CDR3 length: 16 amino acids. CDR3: CASSDGQGGSGYEQYF. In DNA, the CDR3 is TGCGCCAGCAGCGACGGCCAGGGGGGCTCAGGGTACGAGCAGTACTTC. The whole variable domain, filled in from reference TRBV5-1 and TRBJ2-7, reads KAGVTQTPRYLIKTRGQQVTLSCSPISGHRSVSWYQQTPGQGLQFLFEYFSETQRNKGNFPGRFSGRQFSNSRSEMNVSTLELGDSALYLCASSDGQGGSGYEQYFGPGTRLTVT.

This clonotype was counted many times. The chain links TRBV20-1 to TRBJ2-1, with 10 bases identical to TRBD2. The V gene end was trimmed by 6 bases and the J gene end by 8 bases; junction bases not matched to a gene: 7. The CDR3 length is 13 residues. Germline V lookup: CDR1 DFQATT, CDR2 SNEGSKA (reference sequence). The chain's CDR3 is CSALLAGIYEQFF. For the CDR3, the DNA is TGCAGTGCCCTACTAGCGGGAATCTATGAGCAGTTCTTC.

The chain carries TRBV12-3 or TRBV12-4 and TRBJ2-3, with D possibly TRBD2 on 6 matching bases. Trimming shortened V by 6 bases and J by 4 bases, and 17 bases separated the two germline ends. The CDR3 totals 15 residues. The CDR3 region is CASSPTGSRADTQYF. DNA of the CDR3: TGTGCCAGCAGCCCCACCGGGAGTAGGGCAGATACGCAGTATTTT.

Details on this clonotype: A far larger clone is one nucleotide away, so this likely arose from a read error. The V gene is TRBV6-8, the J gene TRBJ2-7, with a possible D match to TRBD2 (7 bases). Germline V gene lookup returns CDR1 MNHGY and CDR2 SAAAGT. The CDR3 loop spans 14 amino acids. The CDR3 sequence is CASSYGLGGYDQYF. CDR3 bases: TGTGCCAGCAGTTACGGACTAGGGGGATACGATCAGTACTTC.

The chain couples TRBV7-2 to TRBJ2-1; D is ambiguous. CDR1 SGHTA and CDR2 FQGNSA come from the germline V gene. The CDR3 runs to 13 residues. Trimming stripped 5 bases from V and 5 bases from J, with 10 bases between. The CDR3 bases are TGTGCCAGCAGCACCGCGCTTCACAATGAGCAGTTCTTC. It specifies CASSTALHNEQFF. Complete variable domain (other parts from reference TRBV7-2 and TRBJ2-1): GAGVSQSPSNKVTEKGKDVELRCDPISGHTALYWYRQSLGQGLEFLIYFQGNSAPDKSGLPSDRFSAERTGGSVSTLTIQRTQQEDSAVYLCASSTALHNEQFFGPGTRLTVL.

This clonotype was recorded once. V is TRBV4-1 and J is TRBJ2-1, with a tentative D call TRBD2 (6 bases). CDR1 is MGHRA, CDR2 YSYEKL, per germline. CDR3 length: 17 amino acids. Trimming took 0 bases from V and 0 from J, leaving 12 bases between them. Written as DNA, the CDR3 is TGCGCCAGCAGCCAAGATGCTAGCGAAAGCTCCTACAATGAGCAGTTCTTC. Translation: CASSQDASESSYNEQFF.

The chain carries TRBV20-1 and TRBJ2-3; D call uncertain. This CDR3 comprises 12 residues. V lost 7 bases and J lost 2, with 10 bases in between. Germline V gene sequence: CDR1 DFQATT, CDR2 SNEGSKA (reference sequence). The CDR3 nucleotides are TGCAGTGTATTTGGAGCCACAGATACGCAGTATTTT. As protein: CSVFGATDTQYF.

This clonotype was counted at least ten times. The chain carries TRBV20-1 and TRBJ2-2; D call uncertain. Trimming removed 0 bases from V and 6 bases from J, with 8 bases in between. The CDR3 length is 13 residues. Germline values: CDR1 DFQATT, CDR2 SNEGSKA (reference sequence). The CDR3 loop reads CSARDALAGELFF. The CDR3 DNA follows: TGCAGTGCTAGAGACGCACTTGCCGGGGAGCTGTTTTTT.

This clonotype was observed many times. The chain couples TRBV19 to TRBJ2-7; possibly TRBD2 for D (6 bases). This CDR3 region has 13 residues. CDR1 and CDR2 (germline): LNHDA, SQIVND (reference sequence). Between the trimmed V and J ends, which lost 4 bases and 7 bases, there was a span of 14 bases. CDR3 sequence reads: CASSTPGVREQYF. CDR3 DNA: TGTGCCAGTAGTACCCCGGGGGTCCGTGAGCAGTACTTC.

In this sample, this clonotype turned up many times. The CDR3: CASSPPSGVGSPLHF. DNA of the CDR3: TGTGCCAGCTCACCACCTTCCGGTGTTGGTTCACCCCTCCACTTT. The chain carries TRBV18 and TRBJ1-6; D unresolved. Per the germline V gene, CDR1 is KGHSH and CDR2 is LQKENI. V dropped 0 bases and J dropped 9 bases, with 12 bases sitting between them. The length of the CDR3 is 15 residues.

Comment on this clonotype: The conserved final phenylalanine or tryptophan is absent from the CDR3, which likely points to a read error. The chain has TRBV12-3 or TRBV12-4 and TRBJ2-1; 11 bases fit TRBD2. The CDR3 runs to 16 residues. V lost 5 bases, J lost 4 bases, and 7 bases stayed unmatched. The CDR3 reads CASSPSGLAGYNEQFL. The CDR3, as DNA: TGTGCCAGCAGTCCGTCAGGACTAGCGGGTTACAATGAGCAGTTCCTC.

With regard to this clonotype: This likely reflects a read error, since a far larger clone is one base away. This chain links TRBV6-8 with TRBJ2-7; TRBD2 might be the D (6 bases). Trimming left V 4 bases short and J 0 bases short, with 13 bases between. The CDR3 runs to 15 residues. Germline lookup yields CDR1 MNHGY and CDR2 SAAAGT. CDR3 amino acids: CASSSSCGASYEQYF. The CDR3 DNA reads TGTGCCAGCAGTTCCTCTTGCGGGGCCTCCTACGAGCAGTACTTC.

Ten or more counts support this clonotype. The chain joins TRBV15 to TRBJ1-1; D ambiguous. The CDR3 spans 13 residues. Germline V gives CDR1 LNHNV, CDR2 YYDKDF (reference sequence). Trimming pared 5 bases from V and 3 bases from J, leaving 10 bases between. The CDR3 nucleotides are TGTGCCACCAGCGCCTCTTCATACACTGAAGCTTTCTTT. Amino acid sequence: CATSASSYTEAFF. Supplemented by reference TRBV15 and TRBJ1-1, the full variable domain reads DAMVIQNPRYQVTQFGKPVTLSCSQTLNHNVMYWYQQKSSQAPKLLFHYYDKDFNNEADTPDNFQSRRPNTSFCFLDIRSPGLGDTAMYLCATSASSYTEAFFGQGTRLTVV.

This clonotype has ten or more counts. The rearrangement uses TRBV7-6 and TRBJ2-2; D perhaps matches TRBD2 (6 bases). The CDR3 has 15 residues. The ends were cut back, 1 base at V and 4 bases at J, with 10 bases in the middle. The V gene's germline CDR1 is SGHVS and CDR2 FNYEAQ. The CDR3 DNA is TGTGCCAGCAGCTTAGGTAGCGGACTCACCGGGGAGCTGTTTTTT. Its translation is CASSLGSGLTGELFF.

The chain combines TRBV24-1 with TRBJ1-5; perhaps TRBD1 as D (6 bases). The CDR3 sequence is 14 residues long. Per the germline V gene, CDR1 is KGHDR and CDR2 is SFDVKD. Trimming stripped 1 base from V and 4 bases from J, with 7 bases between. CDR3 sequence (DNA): TGTGCCACCAGTGATTTAGGGGGGAATCAGCCCCAGCATTTT. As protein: CATSDLGGNQPQHF.

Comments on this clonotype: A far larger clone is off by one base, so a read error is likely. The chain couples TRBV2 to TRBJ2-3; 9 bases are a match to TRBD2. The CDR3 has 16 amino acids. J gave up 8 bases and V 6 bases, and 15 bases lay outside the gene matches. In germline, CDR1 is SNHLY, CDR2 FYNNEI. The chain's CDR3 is CASSVASGVGSGTQYF. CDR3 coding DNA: TGTGCCAGCAGCGTAGCTAGCGGGGTGGGGTCAGGTACGCAGTATTTT.

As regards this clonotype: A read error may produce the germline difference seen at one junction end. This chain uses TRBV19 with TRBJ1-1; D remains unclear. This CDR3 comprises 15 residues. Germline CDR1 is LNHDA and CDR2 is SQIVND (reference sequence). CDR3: CAISSASTMNTEAFF. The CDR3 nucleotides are TGTGCCATTAGTTCTGCATCCACAATGAACACTGAAGCTTTCTTT. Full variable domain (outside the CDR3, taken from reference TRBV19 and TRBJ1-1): DGGITQSPKYLFRKEGQNVTLSCEQNLNHDAMYWYRQDPGQGLRLIYYSQIVNDFQKGDIAEGYSVSREKKESFPLTVTSAQKNPTAFYLCAISSASTMNTEAFFGQGTRLTVV.